Following are 29 T cell receptor beta chains from one sample sequenced in a study of cytomegalovirus exposure and HLA in healthy donors listed by TCRdb under 2017. Receptor libraries were prepared by the immunoSEQ multiplex PCR assay. The multiplex PCR relied on a mix of 60 forward primers for TCR Vbeta segments and 13 reverse primers for TCR Jbeta segments. The table was pulled from immuneACCESS by TCRdb, which kept in-frame rearrangements only. Such tables lose some clones; where checked, under half of the loss comes from unresolved V genes, and the rest has no known cause. The sample includes 150,000 to 200,000 clones, with 65% to 85% observed a single time. The top ten clones comprise roughly 1.4% of the sample. What was sequenced was PBMCs. The receptors were gathered from a young woman in good health and CMV-seronegative.

The gene calls are TRBV6-5 and TRBJ1-1; D gene ambiguous. The germline gives CDR1 MNHEY, CDR2 SVGAGI. The V end lost 0 bases, the J end lost 5 bases, and 13 bases lay between the germline ends. The CDR3 consists of 15 residues. CDR3 sequence reads: CASSYSGAGYTEAFF. In DNA form, the CDR3 reads TGTGCCAGCAGTTACTCGGGTGCAGGCTATACTGAAGCTTTCTTT.

The V gene is TRBV4-1, the J gene TRBJ1-2; no reliable D call. V dropped 0 bases and J dropped 6 bases, with 14 bases sitting between them. The CDR3 spans 15 residues. Germline V gene lookup returns CDR1 MGHRA and CDR2 YSYEKL. The DNA for the CDR3 is TGCGCCAGCAGCCAAGAACCAGATTATTTGGATGGCTACACCTTC. Protein: CASSQEPDYLDGYTF.

This chain joins TRBV19 and TRBJ2-6; D call uncertain. V shed 1 base and J shed 4 bases, with 11 bases lying between them. The CDR3 loop spans 16 amino acids. Germline loops: CDR1 LNHDA, CDR2 SQIVND (reference sequence). CDR3 in DNA: TGTGCCAGTAGTATAGCCGGGTCTCCCGGGGCCAACGTCCTGACTTTC. Amino acids: CASSIAGSPGANVLTF.

This clone has a handful of counts. Here the CDR3 DNA reads TGTGCCATCAGCAGGGGGGCCCGGGTCGGCAATGAGCAGTTCTTC. Translating gives CAISRGARVGNEQFF. This chain connects TRBV10-3 to TRBJ2-1, with D perhaps matching TRBD1 (7 bases). Germline loops: CDR1 ENHRY, CDR2 SYGVKD. Trimming pared 6 bases from V and 6 bases from J, leaving 18 bases between. The CDR3 spans 15 residues.

The chain has TRBV5-1 and TRBJ2-7; 10 nucleotides line up with TRBD1. V lost 1 base, J lost 4 bases, and 5 bases stayed unmatched. CDR1 and CDR2 (germline): SGHRS, YFSETQ. This CDR3 spans 15 amino acids. The CDR3 reads CASSLIRDRGYEQYF. CDR3 sequence (DNA): TGCGCCAGCAGCTTGATACGGGACAGGGGTTACGAGCAGTACTTC.

The count of this clone is one. The genes are TRBV15 and TRBJ2-1; 7 bases are shared with TRBD1. V was pared by 1 base and J by 5 bases, with 5 bases of the junction left unmatched. Germline CDR1 and CDR2: LNHNV and YYDKDF (reference sequence). The CDR3 is made up of 15 amino acids. CDR3 protein: CATSRARGQNNEQFF. The CDR3 DNA reads as TGTGCCACCAGCAGAGCGAGGGGACAGAACAATGAGCAGTTCTTC.

V is TRBV9 and J is TRBJ2-5; a weak D match, TRBD1 (5 bases). The CDR3 extends over 13 amino acids. V was shortened by 5 bases and J by 4 bases, with 12 bases between the two germline ends. Germline values: CDR1 SGDLS, CDR2 YYNGEE. The DNA of the CDR3 is TGTGCCAGCAGAAGGGGAAACTCAGAGACCCAGTACTTC. This translates into CASRRGNSETQYF.

The chain is built from TRBV5-6 and TRBJ2-1; TRBD1 is a possible D gene (5 bases). This CDR3 is built from 16 residues. V was trimmed by 2 bases and J by 6 bases, leaving 18 bases between them. Germline V lookup: CDR1 SGHDT, CDR2 YYEEEE. Written as DNA, the CDR3 is TGTGCCAGCAGCTTCCCCAGGCAGGGTTCGGTCAATGAGCAGTTCTTC. It codes for CASSFPRQGSVNEQFF.

The table lists this clone with a count of one. V and J are TRBV11-3 and TRBJ2-7; possible D gene TRBD2, 5 bases. The length of the CDR3 is 14 residues. CDR1 is SGHNT, CDR2 YENEEA, per germline. Trimming removed 5 bases from V and 2 bases from J, with 13 bases in between. The CDR3 sequence: CASSLTRGPYEQYF. The DNA for the CDR3 is TGTGCCAGCAGCCTGACAAGAGGGCCCTACGAGCAGTACTTC.

This clone was observed a single time. A junction end diverges from the germline sequence, so it may reflect a read error. The chain couples TRBV7-7 to TRBJ2-3; 8 nucleotides line up with TRBD1. The length of the CDR3 is 15 residues. Germline V gene sequence: CDR1 SSHAT, CDR2 FNYEAQ (reference sequence). Here the CDR3 DNA reads TGTGCTAGCAGCCCCGGACAGGGATTCACAGATACGCAGTATTTT. This sequence encodes CASSPGQGFTDTQYF.

The V gene is TRBV29-1, the J gene TRBJ2-1; 7 nucleotides line up with TRBD2. Looked up from germline, CDR1 is SQVTM and CDR2 is ANQGSEA. This CDR3 region has 13 residues. The ends lost 4 bases at V and 7 bases at J; junction bases unmatched: 7. The CDR3, as DNA: TGCAGCGTTGGGGGTCCCGGGAGGAATGAGCAGTTCTTC. Translating it yields CSVGGPGRNEQFF.

V usage is TRBV10-1 and J usage is TRBJ1-1, with 9 bases fitting TRBD1. Looked up from germline, CDR1 is WNHNN and CDR2 is SYGVQD (reference sequence). The V gene end was trimmed by 3 bases and the J gene end by 4 bases; junction bases not matched to a gene: 9. The CDR3 covers 16 residues. CDR3 in amino acids: CASSEGQGFRSTEAFF. The CDR3 DNA sequence: TGCGCCAGCAGTGAAGGACAGGGGTTTCGCAGCACTGAAGCTTTCTTT.

This clone was seen once. The chain is built from TRBV2 and TRBJ2-7; 9 bases fit TRBD2. Judging by the DNA end, TRBJ2-1 fits better; the J call may be wrong. Per germline, CDR1 SNHLY and CDR2 FYNNEI. CDR3 length equals 15 residues. In nucleotides, the CDR3 is TGTGCCAGCAGTGATCTAGCGGGGAATTACAATGAGCAGTTCTTC. Its protein product is CASSDLAGNYNEQFF.

This clone was observed a few times. The chain is built from TRBV5-6 and TRBJ1-1; D is uncertain. V dropped 4 bases and J dropped 2 bases, with 6 bases sitting between them. There are 12 residues in the CDR3. CDR1 and CDR2 from the germline V gene are SGHDT and YYEEEE. CDR3 sequence: CASSTYNTEAFF. The CDR3 DNA is TGTGCCAGCAGCACATATAACACTGAAGCTTTCTTT.

This clone was seen only once. The gene calls are TRBV18 and TRBJ1-1; maybe TRBD1 (6 bases). The CDR3 spans 16 residues. The V gene's germline CDR1 is KGHSH and CDR2 LQKENI. V was shortened by 3 bases and J by 0 bases, with 14 bases between the two germline ends. DNA of the CDR3: TGTGCCAGCTCACCGGCCTACTGGACAGTGAACACTGAAGCTTTCTTT. Translation gives CASSPAYWTVNTEAFF.

This CDR3 is CASRNRGGYTF. DNA for the CDR3: TGTGCCAGCAGGAACAGGGGCGGCTACACCTTC. V and J are TRBV6-5 and TRBJ1-2; 7 bases align to TRBD1. V shed 6 bases and J 8 bases; nucleotides not matched to a gene: 3. The V gene's germline CDR1 is MNHEY and CDR2 SVGAGI. This CDR3 has 11 residues.

For the CDR3, the DNA is TGCGCCAGCAGCTCCGAACGGGGGGAAGAGACCCAGTACTTC. This sequence encodes CASSSERGEETQYF. The gene calls are TRBV5-1 and TRBJ2-5; 7 positions match TRBD2. The CDR3 is 14 residues long. Germline V lookup: CDR1 SGHRS, CDR2 YFSETQ. With 3 bases clipped from V and 3 bases from J, the junction kept 5 bases outside the gene matches.

Points on this clone: The final CDR3 position lacks the conserved phenylalanine or tryptophan, pointing to a likely read error. V and J are TRBV6-5 and TRBJ1-2; 7 bases are a match to TRBD1. This CDR3 is 11 amino acids long. Per germline, CDR1 MNHEY and CDR2 SVGAGI. The V segment lost 8 bases and the J segment 10 bases; nucleotides outside the gene matches: 7. CDR3 loop: CASSGQAIYTL. The CDR3 nucleotides read TGTGCCAGCTCCGGACAGGCTATCTACACCCTC.

This clone was seen only once. This rearrangement joins TRBV5-1 to TRBJ1-2; D unclear. The CDR3 has 13 residues. With 1 base removed from V and 4 bases from J, the gap between germline ends came to 8 bases. Germline values: CDR1 SGHRS, CDR2 YFSETQ. In DNA form, the CDR3 reads TGCGCCAGCAGCTTGTTGACACCCTATGGCTACACCTTC. It yields the protein CASSLLTPYGYTF.

The chain is built from TRBV6-1 and TRBJ2-7, with 9 positions matching TRBD2. Trimming took 2 bases from V and 2 from J; bases not matched to a gene: 4. The V gene's germline CDR1 is MNHNS and CDR2 SASEGT. CDR3 length: 15 amino acids. The CDR3 sequence is CASSEPGLATYEQYF. DNA of the CDR3: TGTGCCAGCAGTGAACCGGGACTAGCCACCTACGAGCAGTACTTC.

This chain uses TRBV19 with TRBJ2-3; tentative D call: TRBD1 (6 bases). The CDR3 is made up of 14 amino acids. CDR1 LNHDA and CDR2 SQIVND come from the germline V gene (reference sequence). Trimming left V 8 bases short and J 2 bases short, with 14 bases between. The CDR3 spells CASRTSGATDTQYF. Written as DNA, the CDR3 is TGTGCCAGTCGAACGTCAGGGGCCACAGATACGCAGTATTTT.

In the case of this clone: At one end, the junction sequence differs from germline, possibly due to a read error. Within the sample, other DNA sequences also encode this same CDR3. The rearrangement joins TRBV7-9 to TRBJ2-7; D is ambiguous. Germline CDR1 SEHNR, CDR2 FQNEAQ (reference sequence). The CDR3 covers 12 residues. The CDR3 sequence: CSSSPGSYEQYF. The CDR3 DNA follows: TGTTCCAGCAGCCCAGGCTCCTACGAGCAGTACTTC. The variable domain in full, with the rest retrieved from reference TRBV7-9 and TRBJ2-7, is DTGVSQNPRHKITKRGQNVTFRCDPISEHNRLYWYRQTLGQGPEFLTYFQNEAQLEKSRLLSDRFSAERPKGSFSTLEIQRTEQGDSAMYLCSSSPGSYEQYFGPGTRLTVT.

V gene TRBV7-9 combines with J gene TRBJ1-1, with a weak D call TRBD1 (6 bases). This CDR3 comprises 12 residues. The germline V gene encodes CDR1 SEHNR and CDR2 FQNEAQ (reference sequence). V was pared by 5 bases and J by 6 bases, with 10 bases between. The CDR3 coding sequence is TGTGCCAGCAGCCAACAGGGACCTGAAGCTTTCTTT. This gives the protein CASSQQGPEAFF.

This clone came up once. The CDR3 bases are TGTGCCAGCAGCCTTTACACAGATACGCAGTATTTT. Protein: CASSLYTDTQYF. This chain connects TRBV4-2 to TRBJ2-3; no reliable D call. In germline, CDR1 is LGHNA, CDR2 YNFKEQ. The V end was cut by 4 bases, the J end by 2 bases, with 4 bases between. The CDR3 has 12 residues.

This clone was detected a few times. The chain links TRBV19 to TRBJ1-2, with 10 bases aligning to TRBD1. From germline, CDR1 is LNHDA and CDR2 SQIVND (reference sequence). The trim removed 4 bases at V and 0 bases at J, leaving 14 bases unmatched. This CDR3 spans 19 amino acids. CDR3 bases: TGTGCCAGTAGTAACCCTACACCGGGACAGGGGAAGACTAACTATGGCTACACCTTC. It is translated as CASSNPTPGQGKTNYGYTF. The whole variable domain, remainder taken from reference TRBV19 and TRBJ1-2, is DGGITQSPKYLFRKEGQNVTLSCEQNLNHDAMYWYRQDPGQGLRLIYYSQIVNDFQKGDIAEGYSVSREKKESFPLTVTSAQKNPTAFYLCASSNPTPGQGKTNYGYTFGSGTRLTVV.

This chain connects TRBV9 to TRBJ1-1; D possibly corresponds to TRBD1 (5 bases). The length of the CDR3 is 12 residues. From germline, CDR1 is SGDLS and CDR2 YYNGEE. V was shortened by 4 bases and J by 8 bases, with 12 bases between the two germline ends. CDR3 DNA: TGTGCCAGCAGCCCCGGGGGAGGAGAAGCTTTCTTT. Translating gives CASSPGGGEAFF.

V gene TRBV5-1 combines with J gene TRBJ1-6, with 8 positions matching TRBD1. The length of the CDR3 is 15 residues. Germline V lookup: CDR1 SGHRS, CDR2 YFSETQ. V lost 0 bases to trimming and J lost 8 bases; unmatched junction nucleotides: 4. In DNA form, the CDR3 reads TGCGCCAGCAGCTTGGTCGGACAGGGTTATTCACCCCTCCACTTT. It specifies CASSLVGQGYSPLHF.

A few counts support this clone. The chain employs TRBV5-1 and TRBJ1-1; no firm D call. Trimming cost V 0 bases and J 6 bases, with 6 bases left between them. CDR1 is SGHRS and CDR2 is YFSETQ in the germline V gene. The CDR3 length is 12 residues. CDR3 sequence (DNA): TGCGCCAGCAGCTTGGTGGGCCCTGAAGCTTTCTTT. Amino acids: CASSLVGPEAFF.

The rearrangement joins TRBV20-1 to TRBJ1-2; D not certain. The ends were cut back, 3 bases at V and 2 bases at J, with 4 bases in the middle. The length of the CDR3 is 11 residues. The germline V gene has CDR1 DFQATT and CDR2 SNEGSKA (reference sequence). The CDR3 DNA reads as TGCAGTGCTAGGTCGAACTATGGCTACACCTTC. Translation gives CSARSNYGYTF.